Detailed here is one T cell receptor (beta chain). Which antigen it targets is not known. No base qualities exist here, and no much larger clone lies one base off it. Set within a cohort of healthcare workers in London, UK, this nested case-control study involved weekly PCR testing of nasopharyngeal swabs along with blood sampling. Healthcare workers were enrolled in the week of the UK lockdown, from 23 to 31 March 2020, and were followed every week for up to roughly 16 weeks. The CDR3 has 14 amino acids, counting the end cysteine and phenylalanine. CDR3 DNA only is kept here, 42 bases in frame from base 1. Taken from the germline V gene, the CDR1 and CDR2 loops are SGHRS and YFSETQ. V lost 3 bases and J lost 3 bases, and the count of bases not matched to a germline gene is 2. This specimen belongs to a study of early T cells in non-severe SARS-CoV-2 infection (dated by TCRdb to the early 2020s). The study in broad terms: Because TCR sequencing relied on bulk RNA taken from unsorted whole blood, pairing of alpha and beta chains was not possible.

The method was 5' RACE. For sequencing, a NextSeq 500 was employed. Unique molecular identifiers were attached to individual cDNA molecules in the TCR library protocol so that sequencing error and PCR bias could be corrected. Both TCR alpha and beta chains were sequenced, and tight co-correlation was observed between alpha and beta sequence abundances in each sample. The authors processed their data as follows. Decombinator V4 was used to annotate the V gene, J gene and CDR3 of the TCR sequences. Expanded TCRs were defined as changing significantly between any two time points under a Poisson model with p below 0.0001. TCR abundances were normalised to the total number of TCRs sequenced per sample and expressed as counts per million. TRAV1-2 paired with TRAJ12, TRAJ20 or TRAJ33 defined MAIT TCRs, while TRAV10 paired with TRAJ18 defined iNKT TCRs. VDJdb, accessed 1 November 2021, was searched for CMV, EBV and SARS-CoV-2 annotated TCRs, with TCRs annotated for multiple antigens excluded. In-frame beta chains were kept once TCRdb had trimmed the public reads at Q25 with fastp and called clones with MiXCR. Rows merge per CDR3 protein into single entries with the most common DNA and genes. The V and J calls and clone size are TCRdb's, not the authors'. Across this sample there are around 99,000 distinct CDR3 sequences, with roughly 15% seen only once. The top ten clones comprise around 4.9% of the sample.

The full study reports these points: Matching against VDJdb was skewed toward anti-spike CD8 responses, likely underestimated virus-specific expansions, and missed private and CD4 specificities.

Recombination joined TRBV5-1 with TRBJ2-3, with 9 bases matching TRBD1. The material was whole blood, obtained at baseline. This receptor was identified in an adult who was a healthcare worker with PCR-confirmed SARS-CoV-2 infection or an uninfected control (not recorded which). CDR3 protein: CASSYGQGTDTQYF. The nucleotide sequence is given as TGCGCCAGCAGCTATGGACAGGGGACAGATACGCAGTATTTT.